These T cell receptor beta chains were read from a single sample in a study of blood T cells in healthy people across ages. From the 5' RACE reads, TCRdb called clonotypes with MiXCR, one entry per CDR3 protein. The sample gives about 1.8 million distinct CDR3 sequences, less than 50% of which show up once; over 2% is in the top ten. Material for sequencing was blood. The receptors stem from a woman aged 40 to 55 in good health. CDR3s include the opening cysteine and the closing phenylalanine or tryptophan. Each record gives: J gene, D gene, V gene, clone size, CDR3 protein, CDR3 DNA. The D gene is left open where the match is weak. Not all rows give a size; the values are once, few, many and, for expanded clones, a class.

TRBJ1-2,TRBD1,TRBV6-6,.,CASRPGGTNYGYTF,TGTGCCAGCAGGCCAGGGGGCACTAACTATGGCTACACCTTC
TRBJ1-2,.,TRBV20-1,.,CSASGADSNYGYTF,TGCAGTGCTAGTGGAGCCGACAGCAACTATGGCTACACCTTC
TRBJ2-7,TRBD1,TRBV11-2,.,CASSTGQVPYEQYF,TGTGCCAGCAGCACGGGACAGGTACCCTACGAGCAGTACTTC
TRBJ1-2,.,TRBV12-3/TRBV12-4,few,CASSLFAGANYGYTF,TGTGCCAGCAGTTTATTCGCAGGCGCCAACTATGGCTACACCTTC
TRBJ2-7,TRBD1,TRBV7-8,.,CASSPYRDRPSYEQYF,TGTGCCAGCAGCCCGTACCGGGACAGGCCCTCCTACGAGCAGTACTTC
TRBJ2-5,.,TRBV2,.,CASSEGSQVKTQYF,TGTGCCAGCAGTGAGGGCAGCCAGGTGAAGACCCAGTACTTC
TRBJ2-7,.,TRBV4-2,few,CASSQEPVAYEQYF,TGTGCCAGCAGCCAGGAACCAGTCGCCTACGAGCAGTACTTC
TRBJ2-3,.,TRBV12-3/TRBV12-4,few,CASTYRGGHPDTQYF,TGTGCCAGCACCTACAGAGGCGGACACCCAGATACGCAGTATTTT
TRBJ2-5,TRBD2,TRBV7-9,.,CASSSPLTSGGAFETQYF,TGTGCCAGCAGCTCCCCTCTGACTAGCGGGGGGGCCTTTGAGACCCAGTACTTC
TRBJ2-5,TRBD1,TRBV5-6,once,CASSLAGTGGAWEQETQYF,TGTGCCAGCAGCTTGGCCGGGACAGGGGGCGCGTGGGAACAAGAGACCCAGTACTTC
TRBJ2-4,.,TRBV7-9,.,CASSPGIGGQSKNIQYF,TGTGCCAGCAGTCCGGGGATTGGGGGGCAGTCCAAAAACATTCAGTACTTC
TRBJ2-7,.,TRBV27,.,CASSPAGHPYEQYF,TGTGCCAGCAGTCCAGCGGGACATCCCTACGAGCAGTACTTC
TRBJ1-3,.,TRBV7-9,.,CASSLTGSVGNTIYF,TGTGCCAGCAGCTTAACAGGGTCGGTTGGAAACACCATATATTTT
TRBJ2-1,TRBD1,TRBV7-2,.,CASTRSGQGYNEQFF,TGTGCCAGCACCCGTTCGGGACAGGGTTACAATGAGCAGTTCTTC
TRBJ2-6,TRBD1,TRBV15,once,CATSRGQAKRSGANVLTF,TGTGCCACCAGCAGGGGACAGGCAAAACGCTCTGGGGCCAACGTCCTGACTTTC
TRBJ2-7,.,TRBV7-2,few,CASSSPGRYYEQYF,TGTGCCAGCAGCTCCCCGGGACGGTACTACGAGCAGTACTTC
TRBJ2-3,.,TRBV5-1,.,CASSPIGGDTQYF,TGCGCCAGCAGCCCCATCGGTGGAGATACGCAGTATTTT
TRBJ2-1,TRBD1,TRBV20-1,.,CSARLIVQGSYNEQFF,TGCAGTGCTAGATTAATCGTACAGGGGTCCTACAATGAGCAGTTCTTC
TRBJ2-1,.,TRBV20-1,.,CSASPLYNEQFF,TGCAGTGCTAGCCCGCTCTACAATGAGCAGTTCTTC
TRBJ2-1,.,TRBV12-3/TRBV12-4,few,CASSVPGVFSNEQFF,TGTGCCAGCAGTGTACCAGGGGTCTTTAGCAATGAGCAGTTCTTC
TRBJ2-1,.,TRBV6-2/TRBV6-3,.,CASGGHSYEQFF,TGTGCCAGCGGGGGACACTCCTACGAGCAGTTCTTC
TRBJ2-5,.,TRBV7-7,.,CASLPEGLLQGTQYF,TGTGCTAGCCTCCCCGAGGGACTTCTCCAAGGGACCCAGTACTTC
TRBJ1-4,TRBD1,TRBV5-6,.,CASSLAGGLSSNEKLFF,TGTGCCAGCAGCTTGGCAGGGGGCCTCTCCTCTAATGAAAAGCTGTTTTTT
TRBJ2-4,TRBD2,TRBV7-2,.,CASSSGGGGPGYPGNIQYF,TGTGCCAGCAGCTCCGGGGGCGGGGGGCCGGGGTATCCAGGAAACATTCAGTACTTC
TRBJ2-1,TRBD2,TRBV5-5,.,CASSLTPVLAKSDEQFF,TGTGCCAGCAGCTTGACCCCAGTACTAGCGAAGTCCGATGAGCAGTTCTTC
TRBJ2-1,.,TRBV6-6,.,CASRQGNMNEQFF,TGTGCCAGCAGACAGGGAAATATGAATGAGCAGTTCTTC
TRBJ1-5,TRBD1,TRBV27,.,CASSPLGQGSYQPQHF,TGTGCCAGCAGTCCCCTAGGACAGGGGTCTTATCAGCCCCAGCATTTT
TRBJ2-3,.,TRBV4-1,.,CASSQERGPSTNTQYF,TGCGCCAGCAGCCAAGAAAGAGGGCCCAGCACAAATACGCAGTATTTT
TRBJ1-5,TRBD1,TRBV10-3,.,CAISKGTDNQPQHF,TGTGCCATCAGCAAGGGGACAGACAATCAGCCCCAGCATTTT
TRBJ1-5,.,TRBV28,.,CASSFRTESNQPQHF,TGTGCCAGCAGTTTTCGGACAGAGAGCAATCAGCCCCAGCATTTT
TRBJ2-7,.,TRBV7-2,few,CASSWVGAYEQYF,TGTGCCAGCAGCTGGGTGGGCGCCTACGAGCAGTACTTC
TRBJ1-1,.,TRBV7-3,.,CASSLRAINTEAFF,TGTGCCAGCAGCTTAAGAGCCATAAACACTGAAGCTTTCTTT
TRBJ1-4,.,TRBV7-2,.,CASSLAGLNEKLFF,TGTGCCAGCAGTTTGGCAGGGTTAAATGAAAAACTGTTTTTT
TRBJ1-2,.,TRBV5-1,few,CASSSQTPGLSSGGYTF,TGCGCCAGCAGCTCGCAGACTCCCGGACTTTCTTCTGGAGGCTACACCTTC
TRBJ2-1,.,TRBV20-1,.,CSARAVFRGRVEQFF,TGCAGTGCTAGAGCGGTTTTTCGGGGGCGGGTTGAGCAGTTCTTC
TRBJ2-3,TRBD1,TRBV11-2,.,CASSFDRGATDTQYF,TGTGCCAGCAGCTTCGACAGGGGGGCCACAGATACGCAGTATTTT
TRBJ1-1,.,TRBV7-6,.,CASSLLQGWSTEALF,TGTGCCAGCAGCTTACTGCAGGGGTGGAGCACTGAAGCTCTCTTT
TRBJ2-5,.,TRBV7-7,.,CAGSLATGTQETQYF,TGTGCTGGTAGCTTAGCGACCGGAACTCAAGAGACCCAGTACTTC
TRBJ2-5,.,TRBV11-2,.,CASSFSGAPDAETQYF,TGTGCCAGTAGCTTCTCAGGGGCCCCGGACGCAGAGACCCAGTACTTC
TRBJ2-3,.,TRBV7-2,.,CAGARGAPGVGTQYF,TGTGCCGGGGCTCGGGGGGCCCCTGGGGTTGGTACGCAGTATTTT
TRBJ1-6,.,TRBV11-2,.,CASSKGNSYNSPLHF,TGTGCCAGCAGCAAGGGAAACTCCTATAATTCACCCCTCCACTTT
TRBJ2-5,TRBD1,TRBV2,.,CASSGLTGGRETQYF,TGTGCCAGCAGTGGGTTGACAGGGGGCCGGGAGACCCAGTACTTC
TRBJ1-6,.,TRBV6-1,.,CASREGRKNSPLHF,TGTGCCAGCAGAGAAGGACGGAAGAATTCACCCCTCCACTTT
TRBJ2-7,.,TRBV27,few,CASSWSGGPSYEQYF,TGTGCCAGCTCCTGGAGTGGGGGGCCTTCCTACGAGCAGTACTTC
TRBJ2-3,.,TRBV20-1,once,CSASQSGGFTDTQYF,TGCAGTGCTAGTCAGTCAGGGGGGTTCACAGATACGCAGTATTTT
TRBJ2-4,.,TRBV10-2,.,CASSVIAGEPKNIQYF,TGCGCCAGCAGTGTTATAGCAGGGGAACCCAAAAACATTCAGTACTTC
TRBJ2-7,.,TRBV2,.,CASSDYTYEQYF,TGTGCCAGCAGTGACTATACCTACGAGCAGTACTTC
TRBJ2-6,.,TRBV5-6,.,CASSKRASGANVLTF,TGTGCCAGCAGCAAACGAGCCTCTGGGGCCAACGTCCTGACTTTC
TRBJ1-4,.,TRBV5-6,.,CASSLATGQLFF,TGTGCCAGCAGCTTGGCCACAGGGCAACTGTTTTTT
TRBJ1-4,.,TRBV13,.,CASSSAEGSNEKLFF,TGTGCCAGCAGCTCGGCAGAGGGGTCTAATGAAAAACTGTTTTTT
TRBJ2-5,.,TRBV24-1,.,CATSDPGTSKETQYF,TGTGCCACCAGTGACCCCGGGACCTCGAAAGAGACCCAGTACTTC
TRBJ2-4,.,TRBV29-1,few,CSVRGSGQGAKNIQYF,TGCAGCGTCCGAGGGTCTGGCCAGGGGGCCAAAAACATTCAGTACTTC
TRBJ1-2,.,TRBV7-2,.,CASSPLDGDNYGHTF,TGTGCCAGCAGCCCTTTGGATGGGGATAACTATGGCCACACCTTC
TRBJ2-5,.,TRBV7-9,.,CASSSSLSFAETQYF,TGTGCCAGCAGCTCAAGTCTTTCTTTCGCGGAGACCCAGTACTTC
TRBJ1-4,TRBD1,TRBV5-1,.,CASSTGTGDEKLFF,TGCGCCAGCAGCACCGGGACAGGGGATGAAAAACTGTTTTTT
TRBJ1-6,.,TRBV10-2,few,CASTETAAGNSPLHF,TGCGCCAGCACCGAGACAGCGGCTGGTAATTCACCCCTCCACTTT
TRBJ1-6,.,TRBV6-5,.,CASSYYRNSPLHF,TGTGCCAGCAGTTACTATAGAAATTCACCCCTCCACTTT
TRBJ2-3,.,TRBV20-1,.,CSGAYTDTQYF,TGCAGTGGGGCCTACACAGATACGCAGTATTTT
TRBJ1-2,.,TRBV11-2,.,CASSGAGTPYGYTF,TGTGCCAGCAGCGGAGCCGGGACCCCTTATGGCTACACCTTC
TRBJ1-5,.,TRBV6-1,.,CASTLPAGLGSNQPQHF,TGTGCCAGCACCCTACCCGCAGGGCTCGGAAGCAATCAGCCCCAGCATTTT